These 29 T cell receptor beta chains were all obtained from the same sample, sequenced in a study of blood T cell repertoires in COVID-19. Clones were read by immunoSEQ multiplex PCR, and TCRdb kept only the in-frame ones, dropping some. The sample contains under 200,000 clones, 75% to 90% of which appear only once. Material: PBMCs or T cells enriched from blood (not recorded which). The receptors originated from a woman between 55 and 75 years old who had recovered from COVID-19.

V and J are TRBV27 and TRBJ1-6; D uncertain. CDR3 size: 14 residues. V was cut by 3 bases and J by 3 bases, with 6 bases left in between. The germline V gene encodes CDR1 MNHEY and CDR2 SMNVEV (reference sequence). The CDR3 DNA reads as TGTGCCAGCAGTTTGGAGCGCTATAATTCACCCCTCCACTTT. Protein: CASSLERYNSPLHF.

This rearrangement joins TRBV30 to TRBJ1-6, with D unclear. Germline CDR1 is GTSNPN and CDR2 is SVGIG (reference sequence). The germline V and J ends were trimmed by 1 base and 7 bases, with 8 bases remaining between them. The length of the CDR3 is 13 residues. CDR3 sequence: CAWSGQQNSPLHF. The CDR3 DNA sequence: TGTGCCTGGAGTGGACAACAGAATTCACCCCTCCACTTT.

The V call is TRBV4-1, the J call TRBJ2-7; 12 nucleotides agree with TRBD2. The CDR3 sequence is 15 residues long. V shed 3 bases and J 7 bases; nucleotides not matched to a gene: 7. The germline gives CDR1 MGHRA, CDR2 YSYEKL. The CDR3 loop reads CASSHRLAGAGEQYF. CDR3 DNA: TGCGCCAGCAGCCATCGACTAGCGGGGGCCGGTGAGCAGTACTTC.

The chain joins TRBV30 to TRBJ2-7; D is perhaps TRBD1 (5 bases). CDR1 GTSNPN and CDR2 SVGIG come from the germline V gene (reference sequence). V was pared by 5 bases and J by 3 bases, with 14 bases between. CDR3 length: 13 amino acids. Written as DNA, the CDR3 is TGTGCCTGGGGCCCCGGTAGGGGCTACGAGCAGTACTTC. This translates into CAWGPGRGYEQYF.

This chain joins TRBV12-3 or TRBV12-4 and TRBJ2-7; 8 bases are shared with TRBD1. This CDR3 contains 12 residues. V trimming: 6 bases; J trimming: 4 bases; junction bases outside the gene matches: 2. CDR3 bases: TGTGCCAGCAGCAGGGGGCGTTACGAGCAGTACTTC. The encoded protein is CASSRGRYEQYF.

The J gene is TRBJ2-7, the V gene TRBV13, with TRBD2 as a possible D gene (5 bases). Germline V gene data show CDR1 as PRHDT and CDR2 as FYEKMQ (reference sequence). Trimming pared 0 bases from V and 2 bases from J, leaving 8 bases between. This CDR3 has 14 residues. The CDR3 region has the DNA TGTGCCAGCAGCTTAGGATCCGGGACCTACGAGCAGTACTTC. This encodes CASSLGSGTYEQYF.

CDR3 in amino acids: CASSRVANTGELFF. The CDR3 bases are TGTGCCAGCAGTCGAGTCGCGAACACCGGGGAGCTGTTTTTT. V usage is TRBV3-1 (or the pseudogene TRBV3-2) and J usage is TRBJ2-2, with D uncertain. The CDR3 spans 14 residues. V shed 6 bases and J shed 0 bases, with 8 bases lying between them. CDR1 LGHDT and CDR2 YNNKEL come from the germline V gene (reference sequence).

The chain combines TRBV7-9 with TRBJ1-4; D is unclear. The CDR3 has 14 amino acids. V was pared by 2 bases and J by 3 bases, with 7 bases between. Per the germline V gene, CDR1 is SEHNR and CDR2 is FQNEAQ (reference sequence). CDR3 coding DNA: TGTGCCAGCAGCTTATTAACGGCTAATGAAAAACTGTTTTTT. Its protein is CASSLLTANEKLFF.

V is TRBV10-1 and J is TRBJ1-1; D unclear. Trimming shortened V by 3 bases and J by 6 bases, and 14 bases separated the two germline ends. Germline V CDR1 and CDR2: WNHNN, SYGVQD (reference sequence). There are 14 residues in the CDR3. CDR3 protein: CASSDGRGIPEAFF. CDR3 nucleotides: TGCGCCAGCAGTGACGGAAGAGGGATCCCTGAAGCTTTCTTT.

This clone appeared once. The rearrangement links TRBV6-4 to TRBJ2-2; 9 bases agree with TRBD1. From germline, CDR1 is MRHNA and CDR2 SNTAGT. With 6 bases clipped from V and 3 bases from J, the junction kept 2 bases outside the gene matches. The CDR3 extends over 14 amino acids. Here the CDR3 DNA reads TGTGCCAGCAGAGGACAGGGGTACACCGGGGAGCTGTTTTTT. Amino acid sequence: CASRGQGYTGELFF.

The V and J genes are TRBV2 and TRBJ2-1, with 9 bases identical to TRBD1. From germline, CDR1 is SNHLY and CDR2 FYNNEI. Trimming cost V 8 bases and J 9 bases; bases outside gene matches: 11. The CDR3 contains 14 residues. The CDR3 region has the DNA TGTGCCAGCGGACAGGGGCAGGGGGGAAGTGAGCAGTTCTTC. Encoded protein: CASGQGQGGSEQFF.

This clone was detected a few times. V and J are TRBV5-1 and TRBJ2-2; 8 bases are shared with TRBD2. The CDR3 extends over 16 amino acids. The junction had 6 bases not matched to a gene; V was cut back by 0 bases and J by 5 bases. CDR1 and CDR2 from the germline V gene are SGHRS and YFSETQ. The CDR3 DNA reads TGCGCCAGCAGCTTGGGCGGGGGGCAGATGACCGGGGAGCTGTTTTTT. Its translation: CASSLGGGQMTGELFF.

This chain joins TRBV6-5 and TRBJ1-6, with 8 bases lining up with TRBD1. V was clipped by 0 bases and J by 10 bases; unmatched bases: 5. The CDR3 totals 15 residues. Germline V gives CDR1 MNHEY, CDR2 SVGAGI. The CDR3 DNA sequence: TGTGCCAGCAGTTACTCGAGGACAGGGCGATCACCCCTCCACTTT. It is translated as CASSYSRTGRSPLHF.

This chain uses TRBV5-1 with TRBJ2-3, with a weak D call TRBD2 (6 bases). This CDR3 comprises 15 residues. Germline V gives CDR1 SGHRS, CDR2 YFSETQ. Trimming shortened V by 1 base and J by 0 bases, and 9 bases separated the two germline ends. The CDR3 DNA sequence: TGCGCCAGCAGCTTGCTAGGACTAAGCACAGATACGCAGTATTTT. This encodes CASSLLGLSTDTQYF.

V is TRBV18 and J is TRBJ2-7, with TRBD1 matching 7 bases. The CDR3 is 13 residues long. V was pared by 6 bases and J by 3 bases, with 5 bases of the junction left unmatched. From germline, CDR1 is KGHSH and CDR2 LQKENI. In DNA, the CDR3 is TGTGCCAGCTCCTGGGACAGTATCTACGAGCAGTACTTC. Its protein is CASSWDSIYEQYF.

This chain links TRBV6-5 with TRBJ1-1; D not resolved. Germline CDR1 reads MNHEY; CDR2 reads SVGAGI. The CDR3 has 14 amino acids. The V gene lost 6 bases and the J gene lost 1 base, with 12 bases spanning the gap. CDR3 in amino acids: CASRTYDRNTEAFF. For the CDR3, the DNA is TGTGCCAGCAGGACATATGACCGGAACACTGAAGCTTTCTTT.

A few counts support this clone. Other DNA sequences within the sample encode an identical CDR3. This chain links TRBV12-3 or TRBV12-4 with TRBJ1-2; D may be TRBD1 (6 bases). This CDR3 contains 12 residues. V lost 7 bases to trimming and J lost 4 bases, with 10 bases between them. The CDR3 DNA follows: TGTGCCAGCAAAGGCAGGGGCTATGGCTACACCTTC. Protein: CASKGRGYGYTF.

The rearrangement joins TRBV27 to TRBJ1-1; 8 nucleotides line up with TRBD1. Trimming cost V 8 bases and J 0 bases; bases outside gene matches: 5. The CDR3 runs to 14 residues. The V gene's germline CDR1 is MNHEY and CDR2 SMNVEV (reference sequence). CDR3 sequence: CASYGTGMNTEAFF. CDR3 in DNA: TGTGCCAGCTACGGGACAGGAATGAACACTGAAGCTTTCTTT.

The chain combines TRBV5-1 with TRBJ1-2; 7 bases agree with TRBD1. Trimming at V came to 3 bases and at J to 5 bases, leaving 10 bases not matched to a gene. The CDR3 sequence is 15 residues long. Germline V gene data show CDR1 as SGHRS and CDR2 as YFSETQ. CDR3: CASSWGDSGRYGYTF. The CDR3 DNA is TGCGCCAGCAGCTGGGGGGACAGTGGCCGTTATGGCTACACCTTC.

The chain carries TRBV4-2 and TRBJ2-5, with TRBD2 matching over 11 bases. This CDR3 is 18 amino acids long. V was pared by 4 bases and J by 5 bases, with 15 bases of the junction left unmatched. Germline-derived CDR1 and CDR2 are LGHNA and YNFKEQ. Here the CDR3 DNA reads TGTGCCAGCAGCCGGTGGCTAGGTAGCGGGGGGGCCACCGAGACCCAGTACTTC. Translated, it gives CASSRWLGSGGATETQYF.

The chain combines TRBV12-3 or TRBV12-4 with TRBJ2-2; D is uncertain. With 6 bases removed from V and 4 bases from J, the gap between germline ends came to 3 bases. The CDR3 runs 11 residues. CDR3: CASSSTGELFF. The CDR3 region has the DNA TGTGCCAGCAGCTCCACCGGGGAGCTGTTTTTT.

This chain joins TRBV18 and TRBJ1-5; the D gene is possibly TRBD1 (6 bases). Per germline, CDR1 KGHSH and CDR2 LQKENI. The V end lost 10 bases, the J end lost 0 bases, and 25 bases lay between the germline ends. The length of the CDR3 is 18 residues. CDR3 sequence (DNA): TGTGCCATCCGGGGGGAGTGGACAGATTCTTTTAGCAATCAGCCCCAGCATTTT. This sequence encodes CAIRGEWTDSFSNQPQHF.

CDR3 region: CASTWDTGYGYTF. The CDR3 DNA reads TGTGCCAGTACTTGGGACACGGGCTATGGCTACACCTTC. V usage is TRBV19 and J usage is TRBJ1-2, with a tentative D call TRBD1 (6 bases). V was cut by 7 bases and J by 4 bases, with 13 bases left in between. This CDR3 has 13 residues. CDR1 LNHDA and CDR2 SQIVND come from the germline V gene (reference sequence).

The chain joins TRBV4-1 to TRBJ2-3, with 8 bases matching TRBD1. The J segment lost 2 bases and the V segment lost 0 bases, leaving 4 bases of the junction unmatched. Germline V gives CDR1 MGHRA, CDR2 YSYEKL. There are 16 residues in the CDR3. This CDR3 reads CASSQEGQAFTDTQYF. The CDR3 DNA is TGCGCCAGCAGCCAAGAGGGACAGGCATTCACAGATACGCAGTATTTT.

This clone showed up many times. In the same sample, other DNA sequences code for this CDR3. The gene calls are TRBV5-1 and TRBJ1-1; D ambiguous. Germline values: CDR1 SGHRS, CDR2 YFSETQ. The CDR3 is made up of 15 amino acids. The V and J ends lost 4 bases and 1 base respectively, with 14 bases between them. The CDR3: CASSPGPAGNTEAFF. For the CDR3, the DNA is TGCGCCAGCAGCCCTGGCCCGGCAGGGAACACTGAAGCTTTCTTT.

Written as DNA, the CDR3 is TGTGCCAGCAGCCTCACGGGAGACTACGAGCAGTACTTC. Translating gives CASSLTGDYEQYF. The rearrangement uses TRBV9 and TRBJ2-7, with D possibly matching TRBD2 (6 bases). The CDR3 sequence is 13 residues long. V lost 4 bases and J lost 3, with 11 bases in between. Germline CDR1 and CDR2: SGDLS and YYNGEE.

The chain employs TRBV3-1 (or the pseudogene TRBV3-2) and TRBJ2-3; 8 bases match TRBD1. The CDR3 runs to 18 residues. The V gene end was trimmed by 1 base and the J gene end by 2 bases; junction bases not matched to a gene: 11. The germline V gene has CDR1 LGHDT and CDR2 YNNKEL (reference sequence). The DNA of the CDR3 is TGTGCCAGCAGCCAAGTAGTCCGGACGGACAGGGACACAGATACGCAGTATTTT. Its protein product is CASSQVVRTDRDTDTQYF.

V is TRBV5-1 and J is TRBJ1-1; perhaps TRBD1 as D (5 bases). V was pared by 4 bases and J by 1 base, with 14 bases between. The CDR3 sequence is 15 residues long. Germline CDR1 is SGHRS and CDR2 is YFSETQ. The CDR3: CASSASTVRNTEAFF. CDR3 nucleotides: TGCGCCAGCAGCGCATCGACAGTGCGGAACACTGAAGCTTTCTTT.

The CDR3 nucleotides read TGTGCCAGCAGCCCCCTCCAGGTTCTTAGCTCCTACGAGCAGTACTTC. Encoded protein: CASSPLQVLSSYEQYF. The chain has TRBV3-1 (or the pseudogene TRBV3-2) and TRBJ2-7; no clear D gene. V lost 4 bases, J lost 0 bases, and 16 bases lay in between. This CDR3 comprises 16 residues. Germline CDR1 LGHDT, CDR2 YNNKEL (reference sequence).